The next 9 T cell receptor beta chains were all read from a single sample in a study of shared clonotypes between healthy human individuals. This table comes from immunoSEQ multiplex PCR, and its TCRdb copy is limited to in-frame clones, with some not included. The sample carries 950,000 to 1,200,000 clones, around three quarters recorded once. Sequencing was performed on memory CD4+ T cells from PBMCs. The subset is: CD45RA-negative fraction. The receptors derive from a man between 18 and 35 years old in good health. Some clones in this sample may be carry-over from other donors' samples.

V usage is TRBV6-4 and J usage is TRBJ2-2; 14 bases agree with TRBD2. From germline, CDR1 is MRHNA and CDR2 SNTAGT. The CDR3 totals 16 residues. J lost 1 base, V lost 6 bases, and 1 base had no gene match. Here the CDR3 DNA reads TGTGCCAGCAGGACTAGCGGGAGGGAGAACACCGGGGAGCTGTTTTTT. Protein sequence: CASRTSGRENTGELFF.

In this sample, this clone turned up once. The chain couples TRBV6-5 to TRBJ1-1, with a tentative D call TRBD1 (5 bases). Germline assignment: CDR1 MNHEY and CDR2 SVGAGI. The CDR3 is 11 residues long. With 8 bases removed from V and 5 bases from J, the gap between germline ends came to 9 bases. CDR3 sequence: CASGGRTEAFF. The CDR3 DNA is TGTGCCAGCGGGGGACGGACTGAAGCTTTCTTT.

Regarding this clone: Being one base from a much bigger clone, this may be a read error. Other DNA sequences from this sample encode an identical CDR3 as well. This sequence joins TRBV11-3 and TRBJ2-3; 14 bases are shared with TRBD2. Germline-derived CDR1 and CDR2 are SGHNT and YENEEA. V lost 4 bases, J lost 1 base, and 1 base stayed unmatched. There are 16 residues in the CDR3. In DNA form, the CDR3 reads TGTGCCAGCAGCTCGGGACTAGCGGGAGGCACAGATACGCAGTATTTT. Its translation: CASSSGLAGGTDTQYF.

The chain recombines TRBV7-2 with TRBJ1-2; the D gene is possibly TRBD1 (6 bases). V gave up 5 bases and J gave up 4 bases, with 17 bases separating them. The germline V gene encodes CDR1 SGHTA and CDR2 FQGNSA. The CDR3 covers 15 residues. CDR3 loop: CASSLGVTGIYGYTF. DNA of the CDR3: TGTGCCAGCAGCCTGGGCGTAACAGGGATCTATGGCTACACCTTC.

This clone was counted ten times or more. The junction departs from germline at one end; a sequencing error may be responsible. J is TRBJ1-2 and V is TRBV5-4; 7 bases match TRBD1. The CDR3 extends over 16 amino acids. Germline CDR1 reads SGHNT; CDR2 reads YYREEE (reference sequence). The CDR3 loop is CASSLGAHRGVDGYTF. The CDR3 DNA reads as TGTGCCAGCAGTTTGGGGGCCCACAGGGGTGTCGATGGCTACACCTTC.

The rearrangement joins TRBV11-2 to TRBJ2-7, with 12 bases aligning to TRBD2. Germline CDR1 is SGHAT and CDR2 is FQNNGV. The CDR3 length is 16 residues. The V segment lost 4 bases and the J segment 7 bases; nucleotides outside the gene matches: 11. The CDR3 sequence is CASSWTSGVGAGEQYF. In nucleotides, the CDR3 is TGTGCCAGCAGCTGGACTAGCGGGGTTGGTGCGGGGGAGCAGTACTTC.

V gene TRBV6-1 combines with J gene TRBJ1-1, with D tentatively TRBD1 (6 bases). Trimming shortened V by 5 bases and J by 4 bases, and 17 bases separated the two germline ends. The length of the CDR3 is 15 residues. CDR1 and CDR2 from the germline V gene are MNHNS and SASEGT. The CDR3 here is CASSLHLGGVTEAFF. The CDR3 nucleotides read TGTGCCAGCAGTCTACACCTAGGGGGGGTCACTGAAGCTTTCTTT.

The gene calls are TRBV6-1 and TRBJ2-3; D remains unclear. Germline V gene lookup returns CDR1 MNHNS and CDR2 SASEGT. There are 14 residues in the CDR3. V lost 5 bases to trimming and J lost 3 bases, with 12 bases between them. The DNA for the CDR3 is TGTGCCAGCAGTCCGGACCAAAATACAGATACGCAGTATTTT. Protein: CASSPDQNTDTQYF.

The V and J genes are TRBV28 and TRBJ2-7, with a tentative D call TRBD1 (6 bases). The V and J ends lost 8 bases and 2 bases respectively, with 10 bases between them. This CDR3 comprises 12 residues. Germline assignment: CDR1 MDHEN and CDR2 SYDVKM. CDR3 amino acids: CASGTRAYEQYF. For the CDR3, the DNA is TGTGCCAGCGGGACACGGGCCTACGAGCAGTACTTC. Full variable domain (outside the CDR3, taken from reference TRBV28 and TRBJ2-7): DVKVTQSSRYLVKRTGEKVFLECVQDMDHENMFWYRQDPGLGLRLIYFSYDVKMKEKGDIPEGYSVSREKKERFSLILESASTNQTSMYLCASGTRAYEQYFGPGTRLTVT.